The clone carrying this TCR beta chain occurred a few times. What it recognizes is unknown. The CDR3 runs to 12 residues. V shed 0 bases, J shed 13 bases, and the junction held 4 bases outside the gene matches. Germline V gene sequence: CDR1 WNHNN, CDR2 SYGVQD (reference sequence). The protocol was immunoSEQ multiplex PCR, while the TCRdb copy is restricted to in-frame clones and leaves out a portion. Seen here are around 48,000 clones, 90% to 95% observed once, and the top ten hold 5%. The data derive from a study of early stage breast cancer tumors. Looking at the study overall: ER+/PR+/HER2- status applied to about 70% of the 16 invasive breast tumors. Notes on the study in general: Blood repertoires resembled normal breast more than tumor. Chain pairing and CD4, CD8 or FOXP3 expression were not captured. Compared with adjacent normal breast tissue, tumors showed approximately 2.5-fold greater T cell density and higher clonality.

Specimen: blood. The sequence was collected from a person aged 65 to 85 with breast cancer. The chain combines TRBV10-1 with TRBJ2-5; 8 nucleotides agree with TRBD2. Here the CDR3 reads CASSESSGVPYF. The DNA for the CDR3 is TGCGCCAGCAGTGAGTCTAGCGGGGTCCCGTACTTC.